What follows is one TCR beta chain and its context. V gave up 2 bases and J gave up 6 bases; unmatched junction bases: 4. There are 14 residues in the CDR3. Germline CDR1 and CDR2: KGHSH and LQKENI. This record belongs to a study of blood T cell repertoires in COVID-19. Study as a whole: From T cells, B-cell-depleted T cells, or PBMCs came the material, which was cDNA or gDNA.

Under the authors' procedure: Amplification from reference gene primers served as the basis for estimated nucleated cell counts. The repertoire was sequenced with immunoSEQ multiplex PCR; TCRdb's copy has only in-frame clones and lacks some. The DNA gave D and trimming, while V, J and clone size come from that table. The data contain 20,000 to 25,000 clones, about 88% of them seen just once; the ten biggest clones take up 18%. The specimen sequenced was peripheral blood. V is TRBV18 and J is TRBJ2-4; the match to TRBD1 covers 7 bases. The receptor was derived from a human donor with acute or convalescent COVID-19. The donor label of this sample is uncertain. The CDR3 spells CASSPAGTVNIQYF. The DNA of the CDR3 is TGTGCCAGCTCACCAGCCGGGACAGTAAACATTCAGTACTTC.